Shown below are 20 T cell receptor beta chains from a single sample sequenced in a study of T cell repertoires in aging, cancer and after chemotherapy. Peripheral blood genomic DNA, not sorted cells or RNA, was the template. Multiplex touch-down PCR with TRB-A/B primers amplified rearranged V-D-J TRB sequences. TCRdb re-analysed the multiplex PCR reads in MiXCR, keeping a single row per CDR3 protein. The sample has 10,000 to 15,000 distinct CDR3 sequences, 25% to 30% seen once. Input material: blood. These receptors all stem from a human donor with a blood cancer.

Remarks on this clonotype: This clone may be a read error of a much larger clone one base away. The rearrangement links TRBV27 to TRBJ2-1; 7 bases agree with TRBD1. The V segment lost 5 bases and the J segment 7 bases; nucleotides outside the gene matches: 5. The CDR3 sequence is 13 residues long. From germline, CDR1 is MNHEY and CDR2 SMNVEV (reference sequence). Here the CDR3 reads CASSSRDRNEQFF. The CDR3 DNA reads as TGTGCCAGCAGTAGCCGGGACAGAAATGAGCAGTTCTTC.

This clonotype is termed medium-sized. The chain employs TRBV6-5 and TRBJ2-3, with D maybe TRBD1 (6 bases). Germline V gene data show CDR1 as MNHEY and CDR2 as SVGAGI. The ends were cut back, 6 bases at V and 1 base at J, with 14 bases in the middle. This CDR3 is 15 amino acids long. Here the CDR3 reads CASRDSGMGTDTQYF. CDR3 bases: TGTGCCAGCAGGGACAGTGGAATGGGCACAGATACGCAGTATTTT.

This clonotype is classed as medium-sized (0.01 to 0.1%). This chain joins TRBV4-3 and TRBJ2-3; 7 positions agree with TRBD2. The CDR3 is 17 residues long. Germline V lookup: CDR1 LGHNA, CDR2 YSLEER. Trimming cost V 6 bases and J 0 bases; bases outside gene matches: 12. The DNA of the CDR3 is TGCGCCAGCAGTCTCCGGGACTACTTTTTTAGCACAGATACGCAGTATTTT. It encodes CASSLRDYFFSTDTQYF.

The chain employs TRBV6-1 and TRBJ1-6; D perhaps matches TRBD1 (5 bases). Germline values: CDR1 MNHNS, CDR2 SASEGT. The V end was cut by 3 bases, the J end by 0 bases, with 12 bases between. The CDR3 has 17 amino acids. CDR3 DNA sequence: TGTGCCAGCAGTGAGTCTGAAGGGACCTCCTATAATTCACCCCTCCACTTT. Amino acid sequence: CASSESEGTSYNSPLHF.

This chain links TRBV7-9 with TRBJ1-1; 7 bases are shared with TRBD1. Unmatched junction bases numbered 3, after V lost 5 bases and J lost 6 bases. Germline CDR1 is SEHNR and CDR2 is FQNEAQ (reference sequence). CDR3 length: 12 residues. Written as DNA, the CDR3 is TGTGCCAGCAGCGCCGACAGGGCTGAAGCTTTCTTT. This gives the protein CASSADRAEAFF.

The rearrangement joins TRBV7-9 to TRBJ1-1; 7 nucleotides align to TRBD1. Germline V gene data show CDR1 as SEHNR and CDR2 as FQNEAQ (reference sequence). The ends lost 6 bases at V and 1 base at J; junction bases unmatched: 11. This CDR3 region has 16 residues. CDR3 amino acids: CASRPTGLLANTEAFF. The CDR3 DNA reads TGTGCCAGCAGGCCGACAGGGCTTCTTGCGAACACTGAAGCTTTCTTT.

This clonotype ranks as medium-sized. The genes are TRBV5-6 and TRBJ1-2; D unclear. CDR3 length: 13 amino acids. CDR1 and CDR2 from the germline V gene are SGHDT and YYEEEE. V gave up 0 bases and J gave up 6 bases, with 9 bases separating them. This chain's CDR3 is CASSLGPEDGYTF. As DNA, the CDR3 is TGTGCCAGCAGCTTGGGCCCTGAAGATGGCTACACCTTC.

V is TRBV7-9 and J is TRBJ2-2, with D possibly TRBD1 on 5 matching bases. Per the germline V gene, CDR1 is SEHNR and CDR2 is FQNEAQ (reference sequence). The CDR3 length is 13 residues. Trimming took off 1 base at V and 5 bases at J, with 5 bases between the two ends. The CDR3: CASSLEGTGELFF. CDR3 in DNA: TGTGCCAGCAGCTTAGAGGGGACCGGGGAGCTGTTTTTT.

This clonotype is termed medium-sized. J is TRBJ1-1 and V is TRBV30; weak D call: TRBD1 (6 bases). V gave up 5 bases and J gave up 0 bases, with 10 bases separating them. Germline V gene sequence: CDR1 GTSNPN, CDR2 SVGIG (reference sequence). This CDR3 contains 13 residues. The CDR3 sequence: CAWSGAVNTEAFF. For the CDR3, the DNA is TGTGCCTGGTCGGGGGCCGTGAACACTGAAGCTTTCTTT. Full variable domain (rest looked up from reference TRBV30 and TRBJ1-1): SQTIHQWPATLVQPVGSPLSLECTVEGTSNPNLYWYRQAAGRGLQLLFYSVGIGQISSEVPQNLSASRPQDRQFILSSKKLLLSDSGFYLCAWSGAVNTEAFFGQGTRLTVV.

As regards this clonotype: This may be a read error: a much more frequent sequence differs by one nucleotide. The chain has TRBV4-3 and TRBJ2-6; the D call may be TRBD1 or TRBD2 (5 bases each). The CDR3 runs to 16 residues. In germline, CDR1 is LGHNA, CDR2 YSLEER. The CDR3 region is CASSQDEGVGANVMTF. CDR3 nucleotide sequence: TGCGCCAGCAGCCAAGATGAGGGAGTTGGGGCCAACGTCATGACTTTC.

Worth noting for this clonotype: The junction differs from germline at one of its ends, possibly a read error. This chain links TRBV10-3 with TRBJ2-1, with D tentatively TRBD2 (6 bases). CDR1 and CDR2 (germline): ENHRY, SYGVKD. The length of the CDR3 is 13 residues. Written as DNA, the CDR3 is TGCGCCAGCAGTGAAGGGACTCACAATGAGCAGTTCTTC. Protein: CASSEGTHNEQFF.

The V call is TRBV5-1, the J call TRBJ1-1, with TRBD1 matching 7 bases. The CDR3 extends over 15 amino acids. Looked up from germline, CDR1 is SGHRS and CDR2 is YFSETQ. The ends lost 0 bases at V and 10 bases at J; junction bases unmatched: 12. This chain's CDR3 is CASSLALGPGGAAFF. In nucleotides, the CDR3 is TGCGCCAGCAGCTTGGCGCTAGGGCCAGGGGGGGCAGCTTTCTTT.

Comment on this clonotype: At one end, the junction sequence differs from germline, possibly due to a read error. The genes are TRBV10-3 and TRBJ1-2, with D perhaps TRBD1 (6 bases). The CDR3 runs 16 residues. The germline V gene has CDR1 ENHRY and CDR2 SYGVKD. CDR3 sequence: CAITPSTEGDDYGCTF. CDR3 in DNA: TGTGCCATCACCCCATCAACCGAGGGGGACGACTATGGCTGCACCTTC.

Judged by abundance, this clonotype is medium-sized. In DNA, the CDR3 is TGTGCCAGTATGGAGGCGAACACCGGGGAGCTGTTTTTT. Its protein product is CASMEANTGELFF. This chain uses TRBV19 with TRBJ2-2, with D possibly being TRBD2 (5 bases). Germline V gene sequence: CDR1 LNHDA, CDR2 SQIVND (reference sequence). Trimming left V 7 bases short and J 0 bases short, with 6 bases between. The CDR3 has 13 amino acids.

Worth noting for this clonotype: This sequence may be a read error, since a much larger clone differs from it by one base. The rearrangement joins TRBV27 to TRBJ2-7; a weak D match, TRBD1 (6 bases). The germline CDR1 and CDR2 sequences are MNHEY and SMNVEV (reference sequence). V lost 2 bases, J lost 7 bases, and 12 bases lay in between. The length of the CDR3 is 13 residues. CDR3 DNA sequence: TGTGCCAGCAGTTTAACAGGGTGGCTTGAGCAGTACGTC. Translated: CASSLTGWLEQYV.

This clonotype is medium-sized in the sample. The chain links TRBV27 to TRBJ2-7; D is unclear. The CDR3 extends over 13 amino acids. V was pared by 8 bases and J by 0 bases, with 11 bases between. CDR1 is MNHEY, CDR2 SMNVEV, per germline (reference sequence). DNA for the CDR3: TGTGCCAGCTCCATGACCGGCTCCTACGAGCAGTACGTC. Amino acids: CASSMTGSYEQYV.

By share, this clonotype ranks as medium-sized. This chain uses TRBV5-4 with TRBJ1-5; 7 bases match TRBD1. The germline V gene encodes CDR1 SGHNT and CDR2 YYREEE (reference sequence). CDR3 length equals 16 residues. The J segment lost 0 bases and the V segment lost 0 bases, leaving 3 bases of the junction unmatched. The CDR3 DNA sequence: TGTGCCAGCAGCTTGGGTGGGACAGATAGCAATCAGCCCCAGCATTTT. This sequence encodes CASSLGGTDSNQPQHF.

This CDR3 is CASSLAGADGNTIYF. In nucleotides, the CDR3 is TGTGCCAGCAGCTTAGCGGGGGCGGATGGAAACACCATATATTTT. The chain carries TRBV7-9 and TRBJ1-3, with a possible D match to TRBD1 (6 bases). The germline gives CDR1 SEHNR, CDR2 FQNEAQ (reference sequence). The V end was cut by 0 bases, the J end by 3 bases, with 9 bases between. The CDR3 has 15 residues.

This clonotype appeared many times. The chain has TRBV5-4 and TRBJ1-4; D gene uncertain. There are 15 residues in the CDR3. The V end was cut by 5 bases, the J end by 0 bases, with 11 bases between. Per the germline V gene, CDR1 is SGHNT and CDR2 is YYREEE (reference sequence). The CDR3 nucleotides are TGTGCCAGCAGACCGGCCGGGACAACTAATGAAAAACTGTTTTTT. Translating gives CASRPAGTTNEKLFF.

This clonotype was recorded at least ten times. The chain joins TRBV6-1 to TRBJ2-6; possibly TRBD1 for D (6 bases). This CDR3 is 17 amino acids long. Trimming took off 4 bases at V and 2 bases at J, with 15 bases between the two ends. From germline, CDR1 is MNHNS and CDR2 SASEGT. The CDR3, as DNA: TGTGCCAGCAGTGCACAGGGAACAGTAGCTGGGGCCAACGTCCTGACTTTC. Residues: CASSAQGTVAGANVLTF.